The 15 T cell receptor beta chains listed next were all sequenced from one sample in a study of blood T cell repertoires in COVID-19. Clones were read by immunoSEQ multiplex PCR, and TCRdb kept only the in-frame ones, dropping some. The repertoire includes fewer than 300,000 clones, about nine tenths of them detected once, and 1% to 1.3% sits in the top ten. The material sequenced was PBMCs or T cells enriched from blood (not recorded which). The receptors were gathered from a woman aged 25 to 39 who had recovered from COVID-19.

The V gene is TRBV28, the J gene TRBJ2-1; 16 bases align to TRBD2. CDR3 length: 17 residues. The ends lost 4 bases at V and 7 bases at J; junction bases unmatched: 7. Looked up from germline, CDR1 is MDHEN and CDR2 is SYDVKM. The CDR3 coding sequence is TGTGCCAGCAGTTCGCCGGGACTAGCGGGAGGGAATAATGAGCAGTTCTTC. Translation: CASSSPGLAGGNNEQFF. The full variable domain, its missing parts supplied by reference TRBV28 and TRBJ2-1, is DVKVTQSSRYLVKRTGEKVFLECVQDMDHENMFWYRQDPGLGLRLIYFSYDVKMKEKGDIPEGYSVSREKKERFSLILESASTNQTSMYLCASSSPGLAGGNNEQFFGPGTRLTVL.

This chain joins TRBV19 and TRBJ1-3; D not resolved. The ends were cut back, 3 bases at V and 7 bases at J, with 4 bases in the middle. Germline V CDR1 and CDR2: LNHDA, SQIVND (reference sequence). This CDR3 region has 11 residues. This CDR3 is CASSIRNTIYF. CDR3 nucleotides: TGTGCCAGTAGTATCCGTAACACCATATATTTT.

This chain joins TRBV30 and TRBJ2-3; D possibly corresponds to TRBD2 (5 bases). This CDR3 comprises 15 residues. Germline V gene sequence: CDR1 GTSNPN, CDR2 SVGIG (reference sequence). Trimming cost V 4 bases and J 3 bases, with 17 bases left between them. The CDR3 bases are TGTGCCTGGAAAATCTTACAGAGAGGGACAGATACGCAGTATTTT. Translated: CAWKILQRGTDTQYF.

V is TRBV5-6 and J is TRBJ2-3; D is perhaps TRBD2 (6 bases). The V gene's germline CDR1 is SGHDT and CDR2 YYEEEE. V dropped 4 bases and J dropped 1 base, with 13 bases sitting between them. The CDR3 is made up of 15 amino acids. CDR3 nucleotide sequence: TGTGCCAGCAGCGTCACGGGAGTCGGCACAGATACGCAGTATTTT. It yields the protein CASSVTGVGTDTQYF.

This chain joins TRBV6-5 and TRBJ1-2, with TRBD1 as a possible D gene (5 bases). CDR1 MNHEY and CDR2 SVGAGI come from the germline V gene. With 2 bases removed from V and 6 bases from J, the gap between germline ends came to 10 bases. The CDR3 sequence is 13 residues long. The CDR3: CASSYRQGDGYTF. CDR3 nucleotide sequence: TGTGCCAGCAGTTACAGGCAGGGCGATGGCTACACCTTC.

The chain carries TRBV4-3 and TRBJ2-3, with D possibly matching TRBD1 (6 bases). This CDR3 spans 15 amino acids. Germline CDR1 and CDR2: LGHNA and YSLEER. Trimming shortened V by 1 base and J by 1 base, and 9 bases separated the two germline ends. The CDR3 region is CASSQAGEGTDTQYF. In DNA, the CDR3 is TGCGCCAGCAGCCAAGCAGGGGAAGGCACAGATACGCAGTATTTT.

The rearrangement links TRBV28 to TRBJ2-5; D gene uncertain. The CDR3 has 11 amino acids. Looked up from germline, CDR1 is MDHEN and CDR2 is SYDVKM. V was shortened by 6 bases and J by 7 bases, with 9 bases between the two germline ends. Here the CDR3 DNA reads TGTGCCAGCAGCCCCCATAGGACCCAGTACTTC. This sequence encodes CASSPHRTQYF.

This sequence joins TRBV7-9 and TRBJ2-5; D not resolved. The CDR3 length is 14 residues. V lost 0 bases and J lost 0, with 5 bases in between. Germline lookup yields CDR1 SEHNR and CDR2 FQNEAQ (reference sequence). The CDR3 region is CASSLATNQETQYF. CDR3 coding DNA: TGTGCCAGCAGCTTAGCAACTAACCAAGAGACCCAGTACTTC.

This chain links TRBV6-5 with TRBJ2-7, with TRBD1 matching over 8 bases. This CDR3 is 15 amino acids long. The V segment lost 2 bases and the J segment 8 bases; nucleotides outside the gene matches: 11. Germline V CDR1 and CDR2: MNHEY, SVGAGI. CDR3 residues: CASSYGTETGVQQYF. The CDR3 DNA sequence: TGTGCCAGCAGTTACGGCACCGAGACAGGGGTTCAGCAGTACTTC.

This clone was counted once. The chain has TRBV4-3 and TRBJ1-1; the match to TRBD1 covers 9 bases. V shed 4 bases, J shed 8 bases, and the junction held 5 bases outside the gene matches. CDR3 length: 13 residues. Germline-derived CDR1 and CDR2 are LGHNA and YSLEER. CDR3 coding DNA: TGCGCCAGCAGCCGGGAACAGGGGGCCGAAGCTTTCTTT. Residues: CASSREQGAEAFF.

The rearrangement uses TRBV29-1 and TRBJ2-2; 9 bases are a match to TRBD1. The CDR3 is 15 residues long. CDR1 is SQVTM, CDR2 ANQGSEA, per germline. J gave up 6 bases and V 6 bases, and 11 bases lay outside the gene matches. CDR3 DNA sequence: TGCAGCGTCGGACAGGGGCCTCCTTCCCCCGGGGAGCTGTTTTTT. Encoded protein: CSVGQGPPSPGELFF.

This chain connects TRBV29-1 to TRBJ2-1, with a weak D call TRBD2 (5 bases). V was pared by 6 bases and J by 1 base, with 19 bases between. This CDR3 contains 16 residues. Germline CDR1 and CDR2: SQVTM and ANQGSEA. CDR3 loop: CSVEDDNIRSYNEQFF. CDR3 sequence (DNA): TGCAGCGTGGAGGACGACAACATCAGATCCTACAATGAGCAGTTCTTC.

The genes are TRBV11-2 and TRBJ2-4; tentatively, D is TRBD1 (5 bases). Germline assignment: CDR1 SGHAT and CDR2 FQNNGV. The CDR3 runs 16 residues. Trimming took 0 bases from V and 3 from J, leaving 12 bases between them. The CDR3, as DNA: TGTGCCAGCAGCTTAGACAGGGCCGTTGACAAAAACATTCAGTACTTC. Its translation: CASSLDRAVDKNIQYF.

The chain has TRBV15 and TRBJ2-3; tentatively, D is TRBD2 (6 bases). Trimming shortened V by 4 bases and J by 6 bases, and 8 bases separated the two germline ends. Germline CDR1 and CDR2: LNHNV and YYDKDF (reference sequence). The CDR3 totals 12 residues. CDR3 amino acids: CATSIGGDTQYF. In nucleotides, the CDR3 is TGTGCCACCAGCATTGGGGGGGATACGCAGTATTTT.

The chain uses TRBV3-1 (or the pseudogene TRBV3-2) and TRBJ2-7, with 11 bases matching TRBD1. The germline V gene encodes CDR1 LGHDT and CDR2 YNNKEL (reference sequence). Trimming at V came to 4 bases and at J to 0 bases, leaving 5 bases not matched to a gene. CDR3 length equals 16 residues. CDR3 in DNA: TGTGCCAGCAGCCGAGGACAGGGGGCTAGCTCCTACGAGCAGTACTTC. Its protein product is CASSRGQGASSYEQYF.